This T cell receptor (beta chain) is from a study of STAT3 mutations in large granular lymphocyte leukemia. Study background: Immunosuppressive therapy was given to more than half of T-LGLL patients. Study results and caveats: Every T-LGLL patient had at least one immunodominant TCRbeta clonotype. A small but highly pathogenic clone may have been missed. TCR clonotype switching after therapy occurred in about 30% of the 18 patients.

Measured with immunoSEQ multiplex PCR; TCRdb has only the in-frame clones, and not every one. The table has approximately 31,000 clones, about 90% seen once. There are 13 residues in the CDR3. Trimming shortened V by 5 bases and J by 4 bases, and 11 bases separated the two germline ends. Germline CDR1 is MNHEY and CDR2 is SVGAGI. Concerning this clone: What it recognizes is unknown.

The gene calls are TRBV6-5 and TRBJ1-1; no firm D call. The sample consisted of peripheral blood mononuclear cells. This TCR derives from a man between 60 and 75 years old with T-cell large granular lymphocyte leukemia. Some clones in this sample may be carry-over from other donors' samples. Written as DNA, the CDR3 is TGTGCCAGCAGTCCCCCCGGGATCACTGAAGCTTTCTTT. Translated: CASSPPGITEAFF.